This entry lists 21 T cell receptor beta chains sequenced from one sample in a study of blood T cell repertoires in COVID-19. Profiled with immunoSEQ multiplex PCR; TCRdb holds only in-frame clones, not every one. Here the sample spans some 64,000 clones, just over 70% being singletons. Sequences were obtained from PBMCs or T cells enriched from blood (not recorded which). The receptors shown here come from a woman aged 55-75 years who had been exposed to COVID-19.

The chain uses TRBV19 and TRBJ2-1, with TRBD2 identical over 14 bases. Germline trimming cut 4 bases from V and 9 bases from J; bases unmatched to any gene: 8. Germline CDR1 is LNHDA and CDR2 is SQIVND (reference sequence). This CDR3 has 16 amino acids. CDR3 protein: CASSTLTSGGAGEQFF. Written as DNA, the CDR3 is TGTGCCAGTAGTACGTTGACTAGCGGGGGGGCCGGTGAGCAGTTCTTC.

This clone was counted only a few times. The V and J genes are TRBV2 and TRBJ2-2; a possible D gene is TRBD2 (6 bases). V was trimmed by 0 bases and J by 6 bases, leaving 11 bases between them. The CDR3 extends over 15 amino acids. Germline CDR1 SNHLY, CDR2 FYNNEI. CDR3 protein: CASSEAALAAGELFF. The CDR3 nucleotides are TGTGCCAGCAGTGAAGCGGCTTTAGCGGCCGGGGAGCTGTTTTTT.

This chain joins TRBV25-1 and TRBJ1-2; 10 bases are a match to TRBD1. The germline gives CDR1 MGHDK, CDR2 SYGVNS. There are 13 residues in the CDR3. V shed 10 bases, J shed 8 bases, and the junction held 10 bases outside the gene matches. Here the CDR3 DNA reads TGTGCCACCCAGGACAGGGGGACGAGAGGCTACACCTTC. Translating it yields CATQDRGTRGYTF.

The J gene is TRBJ1-5, the V gene TRBV6-5, with 7 bases matching TRBD1. Germline V gene data show CDR1 as MNHEY and CDR2 as SVGAGI. V shed 6 bases, J shed 3 bases, and the junction held 5 bases outside the gene matches. The CDR3 spans 14 residues. The CDR3 nucleotides read TGTGCCAGCAGGCCGGGACAGACCAATCAGCCCCAGCATTTT. Translation gives CASRPGQTNQPQHF.

Many counts were recorded for this clone. This chain links TRBV6-2 or TRBV6-3 with TRBJ2-2, with D perhaps TRBD2 (5 bases). Deletions cut 6 bases from V and 1 base from J, with 12 bases between. The germline gives CDR1 MNHEY, CDR2 SVGEGT. The CDR3 is 15 amino acids. CDR3 region: CASSRRDLNTGELFF. In DNA form, the CDR3 reads TGTGCCAGCAGCCGCCGGGATTTGAACACCGGGGAGCTGTTTTTT.

J is TRBJ1-2 and V is TRBV28, with 7 bases lining up with TRBD1. V shed 8 bases, J shed 4 bases, and the junction held 4 bases outside the gene matches. Germline lookup yields CDR1 MDHEN and CDR2 SYDVKM. This CDR3 has 12 residues. The CDR3 DNA follows: TGTGCCAGCCTAACAGGGGTCTATGGCTACACCTTC. It yields the protein CASLTGVYGYTF.

This chain uses TRBV15 with TRBJ2-1; TRBD2 might be the D (5 bases). This CDR3 has 15 residues. CDR1 LNHNV and CDR2 YYDKDF come from the germline V gene (reference sequence). V shed 0 bases and J shed 6 bases, with 12 bases lying between them. CDR3 amino acids: CATSRDSKRINEQFF. CDR3 nucleotide sequence: TGTGCCACCAGCAGAGATTCAAAGCGGATCAATGAGCAGTTCTTC.

The chain recombines TRBV5-1 with TRBJ1-2; 8 bases map to TRBD1. Unmatched junction bases numbered 6, after V lost 0 bases and J lost 5 bases. Germline V gene sequence: CDR1 SGHRS, CDR2 YFSETQ. The CDR3 loop spans 15 amino acids. The CDR3 loop is CASSLDSGGPYGYTF. As DNA, the CDR3 is TGCGCCAGCAGCTTGGATTCAGGGGGCCCTTATGGCTACACCTTC.

The genes are TRBV29-1 and TRBJ2-7; TRBD1 matches at 8 bases. This CDR3 is built from 12 residues. CDR1 is SQVTM and CDR2 is ANQGSEA in the germline V gene. Trimming took 4 bases from V and 6 from J; bases not matched to a gene: 5. CDR3 residues: CSVGDRMGEQYF. Written as DNA, the CDR3 is TGCAGCGTTGGGGACAGGATGGGCGAGCAGTACTTC.

The table lists this clone with a count of one. The V call is TRBV3-1 (or the pseudogene TRBV3-2), the J call TRBJ2-7, with 10 bases that match TRBD2. The trim removed 1 base at V and 5 bases at J, leaving 5 bases unmatched. The CDR3 extends over 15 amino acids. From germline, CDR1 is LGHDT and CDR2 YNNKEL (reference sequence). Here the CDR3 reads CASSQGTSGMDEQYF. The CDR3 coding sequence is TGTGCCAGCAGCCAAGGTACTAGCGGGATGGACGAGCAGTACTTC.

The rearrangement uses TRBV4-2 and TRBJ1-1, with TRBD1 as a possible D gene (6 bases). The germline V gene encodes CDR1 LGHNA and CDR2 YNFKEQ. CDR3 size: 15 residues. V was shortened by 0 bases and J by 1 base, with 9 bases between the two germline ends. The CDR3 spells CASSQDGGQNTEAFF. As DNA, the CDR3 is TGTGCCAGCAGCCAAGATGGGGGACAGAACACTGAAGCTTTCTTT.

The chain uses TRBV28 and TRBJ1-1; D gene uncertain. Deletions cut 3 bases from V and 4 bases from J, with 9 bases between. CDR1 is MDHEN, CDR2 SYDVKM, per germline. The CDR3 length is 13 residues. The CDR3 nucleotides are TGTGCCAGCAGTTTCGATCTGAGCACTGAAGCTTTCTTT. This gives the protein CASSFDLSTEAFF.

The chain combines TRBV5-1 with TRBJ2-1; TRBD2 agrees at 8 bases. CDR1 is SGHRS and CDR2 is YFSETQ in the germline V gene. This CDR3 contains 15 residues. Trimming cost V 4 bases and J 5 bases; bases outside gene matches: 8. CDR3: CASSTGLGKNNEQFF. DNA of the CDR3: TGCGCCAGCAGCACGGGACTAGGGAAGAACAATGAGCAGTTCTTC. The complete variable domain, with remaining parts taken from reference TRBV5-1 and TRBJ2-1, reads KAGVTQTPRYLIKTRGQQVTLSCSPISGHRSVSWYQQTPGQGLQFLFEYFSETQRNKGNFPGRFSGRQFSNSRSEMNVSTLELGDSALYLCASSTGLGKNNEQFFGPGTRLTVL.

The rearrangement uses TRBV5-1 and TRBJ2-2, with 7 nucleotides matching TRBD1. V was clipped by 0 bases and J by 5 bases; unmatched bases: 4. CDR1 is SGHRS and CDR2 is YFSETQ in the germline V gene. The CDR3 is made up of 15 amino acids. The CDR3 is CASSLAVTGTGELFF. The CDR3 region has the DNA TGCGCCAGCAGCTTGGCTGTGACAGGGACCGGGGAGCTGTTTTTT.

The chain carries TRBV7-8 and TRBJ2-2; weak D call: TRBD1 (6 bases). V was shortened by 8 bases and J by 0 bases, with 10 bases between the two germline ends. CDR1 SGHVS and CDR2 FQNEAQ come from the germline V gene. This CDR3 is 14 amino acids long. In DNA, the CDR3 is TGTGCCAGCCACACAGGGACGAACACCGGGGAGCTGTTTTTT. Its protein product is CASHTGTNTGELFF. The full variable domain, its missing parts supplied by reference TRBV7-8 and TRBJ2-2, is GAGVSQSPRYKVAKRGQDVALRCDPISGHVSLFWYQQALGQGPEFLTYFQNEAQLDKSGLPSDRFFAERPEGSVSTLKIQRTQQEDSAVYLCASHTGTNTGELFFGEGSRLTVL.

This clone has a single count. This chain connects TRBV7-8 to TRBJ1-4; TRBD1 aligns across 8 bases. The CDR3 length is 14 residues. Trimming took 6 bases from V and 7 from J; bases not matched to a gene: 7. Per germline, CDR1 SGHVS and CDR2 FQNEAQ. The CDR3 here is CASRPGTGSEKLFF. For the CDR3, the DNA is TGTGCCAGCAGACCCGGGACAGGTTCTGAAAAACTGTTTTTT.

CDR3 in amino acids: CASSVGEREFTDTQYF. CDR3 sequence (DNA): TGTGCCAGCAGTGTTGGAGAGCGGGAGTTTACAGATACGCAGTATTTT. The rearrangement joins TRBV6-6 to TRBJ2-3; 8 nucleotides agree with TRBD2. V was clipped by 5 bases and J by 3 bases; unmatched bases: 10. There are 16 residues in the CDR3. Per germline, CDR1 MNHNY and CDR2 SVGAGI (reference sequence).

The chain uses TRBV4-2 and TRBJ2-3, with D possibly being TRBD2 (6 bases). Trimming stripped 2 bases from V and 4 bases from J, with 7 bases between. CDR3 size: 13 residues. CDR1 and CDR2 from the germline V gene are LGHNA and YNFKEQ. The CDR3 spells CASSQREADTQYF. Here the CDR3 DNA reads TGTGCCAGCAGCCAAAGGGAGGCAGATACGCAGTATTTT.

J is TRBJ1-2 and V is TRBV9; D is unclear. Germline values: CDR1 SGDLS, CDR2 YYNGEE. The CDR3 is 12 residues long. Trimming removed 0 bases at V and 5 bases at J, with 5 bases between. The CDR3 spells CASSVAQYGYTF. Here the CDR3 DNA reads TGTGCCAGCAGCGTAGCTCAGTATGGCTACACCTTC.

This clone occurred a few times. The chain is built from TRBV11-2 and TRBJ2-2; TRBD2 aligns across 7 bases. V was pared by 5 bases and J by 1 base, with 1 base of the junction left unmatched. This CDR3 region has 14 residues. Germline loops: CDR1 SGHAT, CDR2 FQNNGV. Here the CDR3 DNA reads TGTGCCAGCAGCGGGGGGGTGAACACCGGGGAGCTGTTTTTT. Its protein product is CASSGGVNTGELFF.

The chain couples TRBV19 to TRBJ1-1; possibly TRBD1 for D (5 bases). CDR3 length equals 13 residues. The V end was cut by 10 bases, the J end by 1 base, with 13 bases between. CDR1 and CDR2 (germline): LNHDA, SQIVND (reference sequence). The CDR3 DNA sequence: TGTGCCACTCAGGGAGCGGGGAACACTGAAGCTTTCTTT. Its protein is CATQGAGNTEAFF.